The clone carrying this T cell receptor beta chain was counted only a few times. Some clones are missing from TCRdb's copy, which holds only in-frame ones; the method was immunoSEQ multiplex PCR. Counted here are approximately 65,000 clones, approximately 91% occurring once; the ten biggest clones make up approximately 2.6%. Germline-derived CDR1 and CDR2 are MGHRA and YSYEKL. This CDR3 is 18 amino acids long. V was shortened by 1 base and J by 4 bases, with 20 bases between the two germline ends. The data were obtained in a study of lymphopenia after photon versus proton radiotherapy. The chain employs TRBV4-1 and TRBJ1-5; possible D gene TRBD1, 5 bases. The sequences come from peripheral blood, collected from a patient treated with photon-based radiotherapy. The TCR was taken from a woman between 70 and 85 years old with pancreatic cancer. The CDR3 loop reads CASSQGLAGLGNNQPQHF. For the CDR3, the DNA is TGCGCCAGCAGCCAAGGATTAGCAGGGTTGGGAAATAATCAGCCCCAGCATTTT.